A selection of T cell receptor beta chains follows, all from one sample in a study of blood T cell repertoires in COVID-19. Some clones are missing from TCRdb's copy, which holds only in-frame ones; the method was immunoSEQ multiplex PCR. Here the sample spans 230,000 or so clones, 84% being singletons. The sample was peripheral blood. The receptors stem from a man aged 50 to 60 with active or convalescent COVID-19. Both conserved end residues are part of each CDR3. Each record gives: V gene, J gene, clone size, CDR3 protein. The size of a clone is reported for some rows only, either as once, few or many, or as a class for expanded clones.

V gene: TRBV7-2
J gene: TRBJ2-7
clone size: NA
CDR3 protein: CASSFLQGVPAEQYF

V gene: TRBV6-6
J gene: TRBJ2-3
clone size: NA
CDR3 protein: CASVGDRNTDTQYF

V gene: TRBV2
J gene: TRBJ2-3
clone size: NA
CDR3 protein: CASKRLAGGSTDTQYF

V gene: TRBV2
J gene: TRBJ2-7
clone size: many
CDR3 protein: CASSIRLPPEQYF

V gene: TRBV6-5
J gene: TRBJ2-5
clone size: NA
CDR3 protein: CASSRGEETQYF

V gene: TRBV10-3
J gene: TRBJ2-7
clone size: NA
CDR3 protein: CAISGAVRAGGSYEQYF

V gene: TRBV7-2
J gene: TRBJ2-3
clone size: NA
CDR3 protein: CASSLSSGGTSTDTQYF

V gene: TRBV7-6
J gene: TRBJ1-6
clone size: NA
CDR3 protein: CASGATPGNSPLHF

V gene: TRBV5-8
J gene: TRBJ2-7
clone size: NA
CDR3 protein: CASSFYYEQYF

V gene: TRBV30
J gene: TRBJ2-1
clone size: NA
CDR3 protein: CAWKAGPTRSSYNEQFF

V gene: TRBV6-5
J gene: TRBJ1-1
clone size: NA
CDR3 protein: CASSRQGEMNTEAFF

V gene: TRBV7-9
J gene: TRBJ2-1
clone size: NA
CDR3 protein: CASSPPGQGYNEQFF

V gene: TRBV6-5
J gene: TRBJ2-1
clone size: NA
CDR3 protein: CASSWGGEYNEQFF

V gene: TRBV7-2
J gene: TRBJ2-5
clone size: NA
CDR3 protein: CASSPKTGGGETQYF

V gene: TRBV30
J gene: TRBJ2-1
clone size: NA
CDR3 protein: CACRGPLNEQFF

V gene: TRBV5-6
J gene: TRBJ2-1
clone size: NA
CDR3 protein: CASSFLTLADSYNEQFF

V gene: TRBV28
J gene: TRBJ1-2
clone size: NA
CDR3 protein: CASSLGGAHYGYTF

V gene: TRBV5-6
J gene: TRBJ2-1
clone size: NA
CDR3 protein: CASSLARRQAHEQFF

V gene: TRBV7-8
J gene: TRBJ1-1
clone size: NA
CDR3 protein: CASSSRTDMNTEAFF

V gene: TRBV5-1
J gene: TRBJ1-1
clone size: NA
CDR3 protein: CASSLDRLNTEAFF

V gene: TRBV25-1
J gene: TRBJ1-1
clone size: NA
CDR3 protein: CASSGNRATEAFF

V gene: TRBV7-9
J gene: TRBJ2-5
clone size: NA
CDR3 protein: CASSLVGTVEETQYF

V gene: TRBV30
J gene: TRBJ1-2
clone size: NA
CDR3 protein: CAWRGIGGLGGYTF

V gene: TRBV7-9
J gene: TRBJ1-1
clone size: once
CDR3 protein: CASSLVWGVEAFF

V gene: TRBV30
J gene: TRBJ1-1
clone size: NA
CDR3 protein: CAWGQRSGGYTEAFF

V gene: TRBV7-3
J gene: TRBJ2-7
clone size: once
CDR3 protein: CASSYKSGKNEQYF

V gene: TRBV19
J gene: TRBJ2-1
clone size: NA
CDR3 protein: CASSRGQDNEQFF

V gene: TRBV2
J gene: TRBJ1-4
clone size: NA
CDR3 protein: CASSDRGATNEKLFF

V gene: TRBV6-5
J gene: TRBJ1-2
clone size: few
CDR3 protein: CASRLGRDYGYTF

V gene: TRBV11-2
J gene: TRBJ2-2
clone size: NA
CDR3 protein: CASSLRWLATGELFF

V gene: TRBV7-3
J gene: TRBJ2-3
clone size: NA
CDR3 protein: CASSLTALAGGLNPSTDTQYF

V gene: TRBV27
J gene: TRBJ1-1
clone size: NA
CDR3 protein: CASSGGRGRWRVTEAFF

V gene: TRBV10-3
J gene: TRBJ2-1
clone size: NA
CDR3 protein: CAIGGVTNNEQFF

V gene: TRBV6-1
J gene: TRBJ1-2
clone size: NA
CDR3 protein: CASSDPGGNSGYTF

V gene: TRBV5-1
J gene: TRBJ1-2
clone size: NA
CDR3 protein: CASSYGGSVGYTF

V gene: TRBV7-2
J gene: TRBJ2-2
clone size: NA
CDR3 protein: CASSPSTGELFF

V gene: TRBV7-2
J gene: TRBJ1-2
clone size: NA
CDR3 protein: CASSPGTTSYGYTF

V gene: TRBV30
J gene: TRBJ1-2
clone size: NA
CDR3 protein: CAWSVQATGRNYGYTF

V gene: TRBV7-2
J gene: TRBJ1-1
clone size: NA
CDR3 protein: CASSSIQGATEAFF

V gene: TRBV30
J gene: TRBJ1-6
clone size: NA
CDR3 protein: CAWSEGQYTSPLHF

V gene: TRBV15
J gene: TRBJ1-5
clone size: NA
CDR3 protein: CATSRDGGWQPQHF

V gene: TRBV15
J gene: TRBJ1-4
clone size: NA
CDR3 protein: CATSRETGGDGEKLFF

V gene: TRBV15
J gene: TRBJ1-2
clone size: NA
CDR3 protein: CATSTGTGRVTNYGYTF